The T cell receptor beta chain described here comes from a study of PD-L1 blockade in urothelial cancer. Study context: Patients had undergone 0 to 3 prior chemotherapy regimens. Median T cell yield per blood sample was 110,000 to 150,000 cells.

This clone came up once. Patients were diagnosed with urothelial carcinoma, either locally advanced or metastatic. The CDR3 sequence is 16 residues long. V lost 2 bases, J lost 0 bases, and 14 bases lay in between. In germline, CDR1 is MDHEN, CDR2 SYDVKM. Data came from immunoSEQ multiplex PCR; TCRdb stores just in-frame clones and leaves some out. The sample holds 90,000 to 120,000 clones, about 85% seen once. The sample was PBMCs, taken around atezolizumab (anti-PD-L1) treatment. V gene TRBV28 combines with J gene TRBJ2-7; D not resolved. The TCR comes from a man aged 45-65 years with urothelial cancer. CDR3 nucleotide sequence: TGTGCCAGCAGTTTACTCTTCGGTGTTGGCTCCTACGAGCAGTACTTC. It codes for CASSLLFGVGSYEQYF.